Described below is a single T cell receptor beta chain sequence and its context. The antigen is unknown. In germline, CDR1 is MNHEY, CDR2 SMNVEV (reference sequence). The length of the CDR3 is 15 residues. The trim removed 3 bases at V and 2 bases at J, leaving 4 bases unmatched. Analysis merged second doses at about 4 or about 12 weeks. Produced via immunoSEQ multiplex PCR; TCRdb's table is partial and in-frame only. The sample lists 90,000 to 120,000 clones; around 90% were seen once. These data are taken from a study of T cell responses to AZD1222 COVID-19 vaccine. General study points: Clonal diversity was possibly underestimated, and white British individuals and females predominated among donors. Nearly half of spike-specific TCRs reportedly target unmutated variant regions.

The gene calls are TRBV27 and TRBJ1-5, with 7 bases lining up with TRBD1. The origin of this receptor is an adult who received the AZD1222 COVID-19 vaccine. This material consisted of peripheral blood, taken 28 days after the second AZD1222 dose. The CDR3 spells CASSLTGLGNQPQHF. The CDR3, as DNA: TGTGCCAGCAGTTTGACAGGGCTTGGCAATCAGCCCCAGCATTTT.